This record looks at one T cell receptor (beta chain) sequence and its context. Its antigen is not identified. CDR1 is DFQATT and CDR2 is SNEGSKA in the germline V gene (reference sequence). J lost 8 bases, V lost 4 bases, and 12 bases had no gene match. This CDR3 spans 15 amino acids. It was by quantitative 5'-RACE with molecular barcodes that TCR beta libraries were made. TCRdb re-derived calls from the 5' RACE reads in MiXCR, one entry per CDR3 protein. The sample shows nearly 250,000 distinct CDR3 sequences, about 30% of them seen only once. The sample comes from a study of CD8 T cells in ankylosing spondylitis. Study-level points and caveats: Ankylosing spondylitis blood seemed to carry a telltale TCR beta motif made of several highly homologous variants. Reportedly, significant enrichment of disease-linked clones occurred in matched ankylosing spondylitis synovial fluid.

The TCR sequence derives from a male donor with ankylosing spondylitis or in good health (not recorded which). What was sequenced was blood, either unsorted or a sorted T cell fraction (not recorded which). The chain joins TRBV20-1 to TRBJ1-4; 8 bases are shared with TRBD1. Here the CDR3 reads CSAKGGGTGTEKLFF. DNA of the CDR3: TGCAGTGCTAAGGGAGGCGGGACAGGTACCGAAAAACTGTTTTTT.